One T cell receptor (beta chain) is described in this entry. Participants were aged roughly 18 to 90 years, lived in some 23 US areas, and enrolled virtually. This CDR3 spans 16 amino acids. V dropped 4 bases and J dropped 6; count of bases not matched to a gene: 12. CDR1 SGDLS and CDR2 YYNGEE come from the germline V gene. This specimen belongs to a study of blood T cell repertoires in COVID-19. On the study more broadly: Acute and convalescent COVID-19 samples came from the United States, Italy and Spain.

The data were produced by immunoSEQ multiplex PCR, yet TCRdb's version contains in-frame clones alone and is incomplete. The sample has approximately 220,000 clones; around 86% are singletons. This sequence joins TRBV9 and TRBJ2-3; 9 bases map to TRBD2. The sequence derives from a woman between 40 and 50 years old with acute COVID-19. Sequencing used PBMCs or T cells enriched from blood (not recorded which). CDR3: CASSQPLAGDEDTQYF. Written as DNA, the CDR3 is TGTGCCAGCAGCCAGCCGTTAGCGGGGGACGAGGATACGCAGTATTTT.